The present entry profiles one T cell receptor beta chain with its context. Its target is unknown. Per germline, CDR1 WNHNN and CDR2 SYGVQD (reference sequence). The CDR3 is 15 amino acids. Deletions cut 0 bases from V and 2 bases from J, with 11 bases between. These data come from a study of T cells in narcolepsy. Whole-study results and caveats: In some patient and control memory CD4+ samples, autoreactive clones were absent. Comparing one patient's CSF and blood CD4+ clonotypes highlighted HCRT- and TRIB2-specific autoreactive clonotypes.

Assay used: immunoSEQ multiplex PCR; TCRdb lists only in-frame clones, some missing. This sample has some 33,000 clones, with 75% to 90% found just once. Sequenced sample: CD45RA- memory CD4+ T cells from PBMCs. The receptor was isolated from a human donor with narcolepsy. The genes are TRBV10-1 and TRBJ2-7; a weak D match, TRBD2 (6 bases). The CDR3: CASSESNSGAYEQYF. The CDR3, as DNA: TGCGCCAGCAGTGAGTCCAATAGCGGTGCCTACGAGCAGTACTTC.